The 11 T cell receptor beta chains below all came from one sample that was sequenced in a study of cytomegalovirus exposure and HLA in healthy donors. PCR employed 60 Vbeta and 13 Jbeta primers. Here immunoSEQ multiplex PCR was the method, and the copy in TCRdb shows in-frame clones only, minus some. The profile shows roughly 140,000 clones, 84% of them singletons. Sequenced: PBMCs. These receptors originate from a boy aged 2-9 years in good health and CMV-seronegative.

This chain connects TRBV7-9 to TRBJ2-2; 7 positions match TRBD1. This CDR3 has 16 residues. Germline values: CDR1 SEHNR, CDR2 FQNEAQ (reference sequence). The ends lost 5 bases at V and 0 bases at J; junction bases unmatched: 6. The CDR3 sequence is CASSMWTGANTGELFF. CDR3 in DNA: TGTGCCAGCAGCATGTGGACAGGCGCGAACACCGGGGAGCTGTTTTTT.

In this sample, this clone turned up once. The J gene is TRBJ2-7, the V gene TRBV4-1; no clear D. CDR1 and CDR2 from the germline V gene are MGHRA and YSYEKL. V was trimmed by 1 base and J by 0 bases, leaving 7 bases between them. The CDR3 is 14 residues long. The CDR3 DNA reads TGCGCCAGCAGCCAAGTTATAAACTCCTACGAGCAGTACTTC. Its translation: CASSQVINSYEQYF.

V gene TRBV28 combines with J gene TRBJ1-1; a possible D gene is TRBD1 (5 bases). Between the trimmed V and J ends, which lost 4 bases and 5 bases, there was a span of 14 bases. The CDR3 loop spans 14 amino acids. Germline V gene lookup returns CDR1 MDHEN and CDR2 SYDVKM. The CDR3 loop is CASSSLAGLTEAFF. In DNA form, the CDR3 reads TGTGCCAGCAGTTCGTTAGCGGGGCTGACTGAAGCTTTCTTT.

The V call is TRBV29-1, the J call TRBJ2-1; 11 bases are a match to TRBD2. Trimming cost V 7 bases and J 7 bases; bases outside gene matches: 18. The CDR3 contains 17 residues. Germline V CDR1 and CDR2: SQVTM, ANQGSEA. Here the CDR3 reads CSAGPLSSGRFRNEQFF. CDR3 bases: TGCAGCGCTGGCCCCCTTTCTAGCGGGAGGTTTCGGAATGAGCAGTTCTTC.

The gene calls are TRBV11-2 and TRBJ2-7; 9 bases map to TRBD2. The CDR3 contains 16 residues. The germline CDR1 and CDR2 sequences are SGHAT and FQNNGV. V shed 8 bases and J 7 bases; nucleotides not matched to a gene: 18. The CDR3 sequence: CASLPVGGRAFREQYF. The CDR3 bases are TGTGCCAGCCTACCAGTGGGCGGGAGGGCCTTCCGAGAGCAGTACTTC.

This clone is a singleton in its sample. The genes are TRBV9 and TRBJ2-7; D gene uncertain. In germline, CDR1 is SGDLS, CDR2 YYNGEE. The CDR3 extends over 16 amino acids. Trimming left V 5 bases short and J 0 bases short, with 18 bases between. The chain's CDR3 is CASSRSSQVFSYEQYF. CDR3 nucleotides: TGTGCCAGCAGTCGTAGTAGTCAGGTTTTCTCCTACGAGCAGTACTTC.

This chain uses TRBV6-4 with TRBJ2-3; 7 nucleotides agree with TRBD1. Germline-derived CDR1 and CDR2 are MRHNA and SNTAGT. V lost 0 bases to trimming and J lost 4 bases; unmatched junction nucleotides: 1. There are 14 residues in the CDR3. This CDR3 is CASSDSTGPDTQYF. DNA for the CDR3: TGTGCCAGCAGTGACTCGACAGGGCCAGATACGCAGTATTTT.

This clone was recorded only once. The chain employs TRBV27 and TRBJ1-1; tentatively, D is TRBD1 (6 bases). The CDR3 is 14 residues long. Germline lookup yields CDR1 MNHEY and CDR2 SMNVEV (reference sequence). Trimming removed 5 bases from V and 5 bases from J, with 15 bases in between. The CDR3 DNA reads TGTGCCAGCAGTCCCGGGGGGCGATGGACTGAAGCTTTCTTT. This sequence encodes CASSPGGRWTEAFF.

The chain has TRBV29-1 and TRBJ2-2, with unresolved D. V lost 4 bases and J lost 0, with 9 bases in between. The CDR3 length is 14 residues. The germline V gene has CDR1 SQVTM and CDR2 ANQGSEA. CDR3: CSVVPEANTGELFF. The DNA of the CDR3 is TGCAGCGTTGTCCCAGAGGCGAACACCGGGGAGCTGTTTTTT.

The rearrangement joins TRBV2 to TRBJ2-7; 8 nucleotides agree with TRBD2. The CDR3 has 13 amino acids. The germline V gene has CDR1 SNHLY and CDR2 FYNNEI. V lost 5 bases to trimming and J lost 5 bases; unmatched junction nucleotides: 5. In DNA, the CDR3 is TGTGCCAGCAGTTGGCTAGCGGGCAACGAGCAGTACTTC. It specifies CASSWLAGNEQYF.

The V call is TRBV19, the J call TRBJ1-1, with a weak D call TRBD1 (5 bases). The CDR3 consists of 18 residues. Germline loops: CDR1 LNHDA, CDR2 SQIVND (reference sequence). The V end was cut by 2 bases, the J end by 0 bases, with 19 bases between. CDR3 DNA sequence: TGTGCCAGTAGTATAAGCATCGTCTTTGGCAGGGTGAACACTGAAGCTTTCTTT. Translation: CASSISIVFGRVNTEAFF.